Detailed here is one TCR beta chain. The table came from immunoSEQ multiplex PCR; TCRdb's copy has only in-frame clones and leaves some out. This sample carries about half a million clones, approximately 83% of them seen once, and the ten largest clones take 3% to 3.5%. The record originates from a study of blood T cell repertoires in COVID-19. The germline gives CDR1 SGDLS, CDR2 YYNGEE. V was shortened by 0 bases and J by 2 bases, with 6 bases between the two germline ends. The CDR3 length is 14 residues. The source material was peripheral blood. V is TRBV9 and J is TRBJ1-5; D unclear. The clonotype originates from a human donor in a cohort sampled during active COVID-19. The CDR3 is CASSVAGGNQPQHF. The DNA of the CDR3 is TGTGCCAGCAGCGTAGCCGGGGGCAATCAGCCCCAGCATTTT.